One sample yielded the 12 T cell receptor beta chains listed below, sequenced in a study of blood T cell repertoires in COVID-19. The repertoire was sequenced with immunoSEQ multiplex PCR; TCRdb's copy has only in-frame clones and lacks some. The sample lists fewer than 80,000 clones, around 67% seen once, with about 20% in the top ten. The specimen sequenced was peripheral blood. The receptors here all came from a man aged 60 to 75 with acute or convalescent COVID-19.

The chain employs TRBV2 and TRBJ2-7; TRBD2 might be the D (5 bases). CDR3 length: 15 amino acids. Germline-derived CDR1 and CDR2 are SNHLY and FYNNEI. Trimming took off 3 bases at V and 2 bases at J, with 14 bases between the two ends. CDR3 amino acids: CASSEGELATYEQYV. DNA for the CDR3: TGTGCCAGCAGTGAGGGTGAGCTAGCCACCTACGAGCAGTACGTC.

The chain links TRBV2 to TRBJ2-7; 14 bases line up with TRBD2. This CDR3 spans 14 amino acids. Germline lookup yields CDR1 SNHLY and CDR2 FYNNEI. The V segment lost 4 bases and the J segment 5 bases; nucleotides outside the gene matches: 1. CDR3: CASSGGLAGDEQYF. For the CDR3, the DNA is TGTGCCAGCAGTGGGGGACTAGCGGGAGACGAGCAGTACTTC.

To note about this clone: One junction end disagrees with the germline gene, perhaps due to a read error. Within the sample, other DNA sequences also encode this same CDR3. The rearrangement uses TRBV9 and TRBJ2-2, with a tentative D call TRBD2 (5 bases). CDR3 length: 15 amino acids. Germline CDR1 SGDLS, CDR2 YYNGEE. CDR3 amino acids: CASSSTPSGTGELFF. CDR3 coding DNA: TGTGCCAGCAGCTCTACTCCCTCAGGCACCGGGGAACTGTTTTTT.

The genes are TRBV30 and TRBJ2-1; the match to TRBD2 covers 8 bases. Germline CDR1 and CDR2: GTSNPN and SVGIG (reference sequence). CDR3 size: 17 residues. J was trimmed by 0 bases and V by 0 bases; bases with no gene match: 7. CDR3 in amino acids: CAWSVPPSGYSYNEQFF. DNA of the CDR3: TGTGCCTGGAGTGTCCCCCCTAGCGGGTACTCCTACAATGAGCAGTTCTTC.

The chain couples TRBV7-8 to TRBJ2-1, with 7 bases that match TRBD1. V was clipped by 5 bases and J by 5 bases; unmatched bases: 12. Germline lookup yields CDR1 SGHVS and CDR2 FQNEAQ. CDR3 length: 16 residues. The CDR3 bases are TGTGCCAGCAGCCCGACTCCGGGACAGATCAACAATGAGCAGTTCTTC. Protein sequence: CASSPTPGQINNEQFF.

This sequence joins TRBV15 and TRBJ2-1, with 9 bases identical to TRBD2. With V trimmed by 3 bases and J by 5 bases, 8 bases remained unmatched. This CDR3 is 16 amino acids long. Germline V lookup: CDR1 LNHNV, CDR2 YYDKDF (reference sequence). This CDR3 reads CATSSVSGSLDNEQFF. The CDR3 coding sequence is TGTGCCACCAGCAGTGTTAGCGGGAGTTTAGACAATGAGCAGTTCTTC. Full variable domain (outside the CDR3, taken from reference TRBV15 and TRBJ2-1): DAMVIQNPRYQVTQFGKPVTLSCSQTLNHNVMYWYQQKSSQAPKLLFHYYDKDFNNEADTPDNFQSRRPNTSFCFLDIRSPGLGDTAMYLCATSSVSGSLDNEQFFGPGTRLTVL.

This clone was detected a few times. The chain uses TRBV5-5 and TRBJ1-1, with 7 nucleotides matching TRBD1. Germline V CDR1 and CDR2: SGHKS, YYEKEE (reference sequence). The V and J ends lost 4 bases and 5 bases, in that order; junction bases with no gene match: 11. The CDR3 sequence is 15 residues long. CDR3 protein: CASSGIQGLETEAFF. CDR3 bases: TGTGCCAGCAGCGGAATACAGGGGCTCGAAACTGAAGCTTTCTTT.

The CDR3 DNA is TGTGCCAGCAGTCTAGACAGGGCGGAGAATGAAAAACTGTTTTTT. It is translated as CASSLDRAENEKLFF. The chain joins TRBV2 to TRBJ1-4; 7 bases fit TRBD1. Trimming removed 5 bases from V and 5 bases from J; junction bases left unmatched: 8. The CDR3 runs to 15 residues. The V gene's germline CDR1 is SNHLY and CDR2 FYNNEI.

V gene TRBV11-2 combines with J gene TRBJ2-7; D gene ambiguous. Germline-derived CDR1 and CDR2 are SGHAT and FQNNGV. The CDR3 runs to 13 residues. The V end lost 6 bases, the J end lost 1 base, and 10 bases lay between the germline ends. The CDR3 coding sequence is TGTGCCAGCAGTACACCACAGTCCTACGAGCAGTACTTC. It translates to CASSTPQSYEQYF.

This chain joins TRBV7-9 and TRBJ2-1; D is possibly TRBD2 (5 bases). The CDR3 is 15 amino acids. Germline CDR1 SEHNR, CDR2 FQNEAQ (reference sequence). The V gene lost 8 bases and the J gene lost 4 bases, with 18 bases spanning the gap. The DNA for the CDR3 is TGTGCCAGCCTCCCGAGGGCTAGCAGTTACAATGAGCAGTTCTTC. This codes for CASLPRASSYNEQFF.

In its sample, this clone was seen a few times. The chain carries TRBV6-1 and TRBJ1-6; maybe TRBD1 (6 bases). V lost 2 bases, J lost 6 bases, and 8 bases lay in between. In germline, CDR1 is MNHNS, CDR2 SASEGT. The CDR3 runs 14 residues. The CDR3 reads CASSETGSNSPLHF. The CDR3 nucleotides read TGTGCCAGCAGTGAAACAGGGAGTAATTCACCCCTCCACTTT.

The V and J genes are TRBV28 and TRBJ2-7; TRBD1 agrees at 7 bases. The V segment lost 6 bases and the J segment 0 bases; nucleotides outside the gene matches: 8. This CDR3 has 15 residues. The germline V gene has CDR1 MDHEN and CDR2 SYDVKM. CDR3 DNA: TGTGCCAGCAGCCCTCAAGGGGGCCACTCCTACGAGCAGTACTTC. Its translation is CASSPQGGHSYEQYF.